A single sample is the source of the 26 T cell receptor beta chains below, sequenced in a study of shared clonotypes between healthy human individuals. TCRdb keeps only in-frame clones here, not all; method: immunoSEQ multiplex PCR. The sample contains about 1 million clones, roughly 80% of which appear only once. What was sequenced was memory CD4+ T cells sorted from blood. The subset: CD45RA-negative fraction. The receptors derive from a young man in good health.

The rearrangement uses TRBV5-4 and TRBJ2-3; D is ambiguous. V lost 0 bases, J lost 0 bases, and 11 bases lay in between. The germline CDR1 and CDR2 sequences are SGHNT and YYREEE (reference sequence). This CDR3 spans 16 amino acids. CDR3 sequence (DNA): TGTGCCAGCAGCTTGGCCCAACGATATAGCACAGATACGCAGTATTTT. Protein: CASSLAQRYSTDTQYF.

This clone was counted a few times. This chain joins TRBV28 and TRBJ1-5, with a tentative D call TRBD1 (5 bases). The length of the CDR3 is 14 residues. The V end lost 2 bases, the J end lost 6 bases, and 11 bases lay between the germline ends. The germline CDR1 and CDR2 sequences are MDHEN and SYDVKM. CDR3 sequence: CASSLRGIPQPQHF. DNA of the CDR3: TGTGCCAGCAGTTTACGGGGGATTCCTCAGCCCCAGCATTTT.

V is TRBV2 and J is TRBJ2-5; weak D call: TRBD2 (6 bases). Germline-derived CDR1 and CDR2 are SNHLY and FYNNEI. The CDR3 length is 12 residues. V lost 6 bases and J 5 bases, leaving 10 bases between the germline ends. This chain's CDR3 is CASRTTRETQYF. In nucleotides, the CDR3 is TGTGCCAGCAGAACGACTAGGGAGACCCAGTACTTC. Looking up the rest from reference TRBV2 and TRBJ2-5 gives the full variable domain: EPEVTQTPSHQVTQMGQEVILRCVPISNHLYFYWYRQILGQKVEFLVSFYNNEISEKSEIFDDQFSVERPDGSNFTLKIRSTKLEDSAMYFCASRTTRETQYFGPGTRLLVL.

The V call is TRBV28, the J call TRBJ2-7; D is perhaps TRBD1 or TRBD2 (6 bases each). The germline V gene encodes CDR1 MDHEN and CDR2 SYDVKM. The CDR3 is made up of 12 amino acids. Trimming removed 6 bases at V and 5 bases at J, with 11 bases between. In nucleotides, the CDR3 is TGTGCCAGCAGGGGGGGCTTCCACGAGCAGTACTTC. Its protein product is CASRGGFHEQYF. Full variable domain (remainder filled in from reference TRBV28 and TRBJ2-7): DVKVTQSSRYLVKRTGEKVFLECVQDMDHENMFWYRQDPGLGLRLIYFSYDVKMKEKGDIPEGYSVSREKKERFSLILESASTNQTSMYLCASRGGFHEQYFGPGTRLTVT.

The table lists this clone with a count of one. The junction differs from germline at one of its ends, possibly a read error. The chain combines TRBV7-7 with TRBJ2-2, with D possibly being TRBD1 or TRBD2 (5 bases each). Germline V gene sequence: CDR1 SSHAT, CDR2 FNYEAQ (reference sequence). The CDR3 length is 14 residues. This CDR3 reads CASRISGGTGELFF. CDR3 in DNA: TGTGCTAGCAGGATAAGTGGGGGCACCGGGGAGCTGTTTTTT.

CDR3 protein: CASSPARKTSGNTIYF. CDR3 nucleotides: TGTGCCAGCTCACCAGCCCGGAAAACCTCTGGAAACACCATATATTTT. The chain is built from TRBV18 and TRBJ1-3; D not certain. Germline V gene sequence: CDR1 KGHSH, CDR2 LQKENI. CDR3 length: 16 residues. V dropped 2 bases and J dropped 0 bases, with 11 bases sitting between them.

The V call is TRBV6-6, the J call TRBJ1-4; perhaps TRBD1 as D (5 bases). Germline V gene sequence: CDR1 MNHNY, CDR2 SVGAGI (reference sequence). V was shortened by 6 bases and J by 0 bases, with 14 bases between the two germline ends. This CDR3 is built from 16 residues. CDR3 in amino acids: CASRNGQAATNEKLFF. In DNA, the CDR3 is TGTGCCAGCAGAAACGGACAAGCTGCAACTAATGAAAAACTGTTTTTT.

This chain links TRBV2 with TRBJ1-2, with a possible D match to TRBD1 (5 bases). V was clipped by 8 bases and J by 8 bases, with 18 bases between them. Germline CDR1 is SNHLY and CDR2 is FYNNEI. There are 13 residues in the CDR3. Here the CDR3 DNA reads TGTGCCAGCCAACGGGACTCCGACGGGGGCTACACCTTC. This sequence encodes CASQRDSDGGYTF.

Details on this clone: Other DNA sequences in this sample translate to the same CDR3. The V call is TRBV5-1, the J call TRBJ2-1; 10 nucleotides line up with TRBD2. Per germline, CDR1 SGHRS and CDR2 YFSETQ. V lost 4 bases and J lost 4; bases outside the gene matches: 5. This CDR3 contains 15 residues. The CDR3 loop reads CASSLGLAVYNEQFF. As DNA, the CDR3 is TGCGCCAGCAGCCTCGGACTAGCGGTATACAATGAGCAGTTCTTC.

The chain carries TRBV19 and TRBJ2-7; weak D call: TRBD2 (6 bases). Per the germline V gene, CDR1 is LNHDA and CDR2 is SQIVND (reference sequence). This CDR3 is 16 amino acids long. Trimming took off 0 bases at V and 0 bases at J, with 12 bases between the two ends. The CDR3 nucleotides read TGTGCCAGTAGTATAGAAGGAGGGGCCCGCTCCTACGAGCAGTACTTC. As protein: CASSIEGGARSYEQYF.

This CDR3 reads CASSVTSGATDTQYF. CDR3 nucleotide sequence: TGTGCCAGCAGTGTGACTAGCGGGGCCACAGATACGCAGTATTTT. The chain couples TRBV6-6 to TRBJ2-3; 11 bases agree with TRBD2. Germline trimming cut 5 bases from V and 2 bases from J; bases unmatched to any gene: 3. The CDR3 totals 15 residues. Germline CDR1 and CDR2: MNHNY and SVGAGI (reference sequence).

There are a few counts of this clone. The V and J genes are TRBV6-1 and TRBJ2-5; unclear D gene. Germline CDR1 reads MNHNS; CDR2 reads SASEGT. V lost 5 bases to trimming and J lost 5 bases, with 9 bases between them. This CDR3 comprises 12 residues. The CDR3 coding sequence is TGTGCCAGCAGTCGACTCGCGGAGACCCAGTACTTC. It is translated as CASSRLAETQYF.

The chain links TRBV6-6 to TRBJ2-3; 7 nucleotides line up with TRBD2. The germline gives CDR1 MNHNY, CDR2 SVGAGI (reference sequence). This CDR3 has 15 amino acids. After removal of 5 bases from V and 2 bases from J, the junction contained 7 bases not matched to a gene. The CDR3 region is CASSAGGSPTDTQYF. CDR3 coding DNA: TGTGCCAGCAGTGCCGGCGGGAGCCCCACAGATACGCAGTATTTT.

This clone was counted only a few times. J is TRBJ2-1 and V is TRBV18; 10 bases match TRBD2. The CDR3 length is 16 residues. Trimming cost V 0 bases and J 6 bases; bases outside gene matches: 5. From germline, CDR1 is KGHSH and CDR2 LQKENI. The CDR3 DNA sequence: TGTGCCAGCTCACCACCGGCTAGCGGGAGAAGCAATGAGCAGTTCTTC. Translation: CASSPPASGRSNEQFF.

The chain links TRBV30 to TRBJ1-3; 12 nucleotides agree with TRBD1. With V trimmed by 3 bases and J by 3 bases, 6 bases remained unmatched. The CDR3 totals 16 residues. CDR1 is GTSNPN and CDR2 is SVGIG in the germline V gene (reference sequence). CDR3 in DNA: TGTGCCTGGAGCTTCGGGACAGGGGGCAGTGGAAACACCATATATTTT. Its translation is CAWSFGTGGSGNTIYF. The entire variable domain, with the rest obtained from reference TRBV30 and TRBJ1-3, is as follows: SQTIHQWPATLVQPVGSPLSLECTVEGTSNPNLYWYRQAAGRGLQLLFYSVGIGQISSEVPQNLSASRPQDRQFILSSKKLLLSDSGFYLCAWSFGTGGSGNTIYFGEGSWLTVV.

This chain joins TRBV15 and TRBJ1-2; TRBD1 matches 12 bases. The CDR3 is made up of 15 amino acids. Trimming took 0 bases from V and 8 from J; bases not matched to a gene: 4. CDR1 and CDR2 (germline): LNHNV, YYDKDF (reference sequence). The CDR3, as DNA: TGTGCCACCAGCAGAGATCGGGACAGGGGGCACGGCTACACCTTC. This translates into CATSRDRDRGHGYTF.

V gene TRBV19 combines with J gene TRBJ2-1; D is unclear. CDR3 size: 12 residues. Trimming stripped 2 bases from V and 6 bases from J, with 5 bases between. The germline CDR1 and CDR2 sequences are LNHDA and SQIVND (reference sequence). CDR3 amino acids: CASSIRSNEQFF. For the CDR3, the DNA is TGTGCCAGTAGTATAAGGAGCAATGAGCAGTTCTTC. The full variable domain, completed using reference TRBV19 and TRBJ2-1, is DGGITQSPKYLFRKEGQNVTLSCEQNLNHDAMYWYRQDPGQGLRLIYYSQIVNDFQKGDIAEGYSVSREKKESFPLTVTSAQKNPTAFYLCASSIRSNEQFFGPGTRLTVL.

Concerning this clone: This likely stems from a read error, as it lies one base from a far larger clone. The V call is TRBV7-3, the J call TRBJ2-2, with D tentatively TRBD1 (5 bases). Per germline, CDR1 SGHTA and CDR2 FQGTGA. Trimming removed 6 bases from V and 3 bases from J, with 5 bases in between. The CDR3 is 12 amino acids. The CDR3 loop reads CASRGDTGELFF. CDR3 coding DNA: TGTGCCAGCAGAGGGGACACCGGGGAGCTGTTTTTT. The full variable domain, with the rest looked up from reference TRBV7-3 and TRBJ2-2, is GAGVSQTPSNKVTEKGKYVELRCDPISGHTALYWYRQSLGQGPEFLIYFQGTGAADDSGLPNDRFFAVRPEGSVSTLKIQRTERGDSAVYLCASRGDTGELFFGEGSRLTVL.

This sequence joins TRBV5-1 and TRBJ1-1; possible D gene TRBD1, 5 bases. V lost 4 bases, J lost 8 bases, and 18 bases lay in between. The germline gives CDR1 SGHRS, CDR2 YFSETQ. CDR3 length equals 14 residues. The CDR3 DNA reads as TGCGCCAGCAGCCCAGGGCCGGGGGATCGAGAAGCTTTCTTT. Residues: CASSPGPGDREAFF.

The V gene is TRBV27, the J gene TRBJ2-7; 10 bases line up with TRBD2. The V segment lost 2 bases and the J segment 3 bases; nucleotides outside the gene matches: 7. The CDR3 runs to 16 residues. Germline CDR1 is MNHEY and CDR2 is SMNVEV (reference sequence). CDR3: CASSLGRASGGYEQYF. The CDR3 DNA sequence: TGTGCCAGCAGTTTAGGTCGCGCTAGCGGGGGCTACGAGCAGTACTTC.

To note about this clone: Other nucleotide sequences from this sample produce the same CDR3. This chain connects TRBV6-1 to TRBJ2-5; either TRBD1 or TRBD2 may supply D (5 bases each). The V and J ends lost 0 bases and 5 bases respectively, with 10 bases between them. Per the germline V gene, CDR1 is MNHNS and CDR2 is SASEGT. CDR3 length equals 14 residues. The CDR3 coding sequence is TGTGCCAGCAGTGAAGCGATTCGGGGCGAGACCCAGTACTTC. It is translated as CASSEAIRGETQYF.

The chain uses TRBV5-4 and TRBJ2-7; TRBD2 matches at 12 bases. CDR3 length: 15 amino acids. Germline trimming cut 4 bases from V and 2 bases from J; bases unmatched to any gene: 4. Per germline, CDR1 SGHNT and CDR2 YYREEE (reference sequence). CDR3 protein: CASSGGLAGPYEQYF. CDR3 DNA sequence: TGTGCCAGCAGCGGAGGACTAGCGGGACCCTACGAGCAGTACTTC. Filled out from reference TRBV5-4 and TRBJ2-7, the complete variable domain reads ETGVTQSPTHLIKTRGQQVTLRCSSQSGHNTVSWYQQALGQGPQFIFQYYREEENGRGNFPPRFSGLQFPNYSSELNVNALELDDSALYLCASSGGLAGPYEQYFGPGTRLTVT.

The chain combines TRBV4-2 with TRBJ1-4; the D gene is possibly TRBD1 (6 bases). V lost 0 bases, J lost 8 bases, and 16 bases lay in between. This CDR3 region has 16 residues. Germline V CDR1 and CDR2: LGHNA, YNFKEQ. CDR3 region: CASSQEGAGSKEKLFF. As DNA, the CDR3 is TGTGCCAGCAGCCAAGAGGGGGCGGGGAGCAAAGAAAAACTGTTTTTT.

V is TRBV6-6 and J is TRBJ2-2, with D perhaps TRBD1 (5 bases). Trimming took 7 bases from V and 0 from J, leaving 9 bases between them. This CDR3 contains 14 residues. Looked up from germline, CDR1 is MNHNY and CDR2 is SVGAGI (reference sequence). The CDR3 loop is CASTAGTNTGELFF. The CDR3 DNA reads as TGTGCCAGCACGGCAGGGACGAACACCGGGGAGCTGTTTTTT.

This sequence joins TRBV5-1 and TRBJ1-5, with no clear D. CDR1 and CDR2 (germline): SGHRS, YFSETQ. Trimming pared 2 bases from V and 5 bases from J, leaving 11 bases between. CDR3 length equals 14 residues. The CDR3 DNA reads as TGCGCCAGCAGCTTCGACGGGAATTATCAGCCCCAGCATTTT. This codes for CASSFDGNYQPQHF. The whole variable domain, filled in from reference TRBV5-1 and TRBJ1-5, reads KAGVTQTPRYLIKTRGQQVTLSCSPISGHRSVSWYQQTPGQGLQFLFEYFSETQRNKGNFPGRFSGRQFSNSRSEMNVSTLELGDSALYLCASSFDGNYQPQHFGDGTRLSIL.

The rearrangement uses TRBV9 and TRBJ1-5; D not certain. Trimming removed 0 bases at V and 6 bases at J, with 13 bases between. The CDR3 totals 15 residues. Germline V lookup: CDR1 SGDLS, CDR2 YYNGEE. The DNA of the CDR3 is TGTGCCAGCAGCGTAGATGGGGTTTCGACTCAGCCCCAGCATTTT. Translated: CASSVDGVSTQPQHF.